Following are 9 T cell receptor beta chains from one sample sequenced in a study of blood T cell repertoires in COVID-19. The data were produced by immunoSEQ multiplex PCR, yet TCRdb's version contains in-frame clones alone and is incomplete. The profile shows about 180,000 clones, more than 85% of them singletons. Material: PBMCs or T cells enriched from blood (not recorded which). The receptors here all came from a human donor with acute COVID-19. The donor label of this sample is uncertain.

The chain couples TRBV18 to TRBJ1-6; TRBD1 might be the D (6 bases). The CDR3 extends over 14 amino acids. The ends were cut back, 6 bases at V and 8 bases at J, with 14 bases in the middle. Germline V lookup: CDR1 KGHSH, CDR2 LQKENI. This CDR3 is CASSPTGLDSPLHF. Written as DNA, the CDR3 is TGTGCCAGCTCCCCGACAGGCTTGGATTCACCCCTCCACTTT.

The chain employs TRBV19 and TRBJ2-2, with TRBD2 as a possible D gene (6 bases). CDR1 and CDR2 (germline): LNHDA, SQIVND (reference sequence). The CDR3 is 16 amino acids. Trimming removed 4 bases from V and 2 bases from J, with 14 bases in between. CDR3 region: CASSTASGLNTGELFF. For the CDR3, the DNA is TGTGCCAGTAGTACCGCATCGGGACTTAACACCGGGGAGCTGTTTTTT.

This clone was found a few times. V and J are TRBV21-1 and TRBJ2-7; the D call in the table, TRBD1, was not verified against the DNA. TRBV21-1 is a listed pseudogene. The CDR3 loop spans 16 amino acids. The CDR3 is CASSTFGQGDFYEQYF. Here the CDR3 DNA reads TGTGCCAGCAGCACGTTCGGGCAGGGGGACTTCTACGAGCAGTACTTC.

The gene calls are TRBV27 and TRBJ1-4; D unresolved. CDR3 length: 13 residues. Trimming cost V 1 base and J 8 bases, with 8 bases left between them. Germline V CDR1 and CDR2: MNHEY, SMNVEV (reference sequence). CDR3 sequence (DNA): TGTGCCAGCAGTTTATGGCAACACGAAAAACTGTTTTTT. Translating it yields CASSLWQHEKLFF.

This clone appeared a single time. The chain carries TRBV6-5 and TRBJ2-2; 9 bases align to TRBD1. Trimming took 11 bases from V and 0 from J; bases not matched to a gene: 4. Germline loops: CDR1 MNHEY, CDR2 SVGAGI. The CDR3 consists of 14 residues. The CDR3 here is CAGRTGANTGELFF. CDR3 sequence (DNA): TGTGCCGGAAGGACAGGGGCGAACACCGGGGAGCTGTTTTTT.

This chain joins TRBV4-1 and TRBJ1-4, with 8 bases identical to TRBD1. J lost 3 bases, V lost 2 bases, and 11 bases had no gene match. The CDR3 is made up of 18 amino acids. Germline-derived CDR1 and CDR2 are MGHRA and YSYEKL. The CDR3 nucleotides are TGCGCCAGCAGCCAACCCCTCAGGGGGCTAGGAGCTAATGAAAAACTGTTTTTT. Its protein is CASSQPLRGLGANEKLFF.

The V and J genes are TRBV5-4 and TRBJ2-1, with 8 bases fitting TRBD1. The germline V gene has CDR1 SGHNT and CDR2 YYREEE (reference sequence). V lost 2 bases and J lost 12; bases outside the gene matches: 13. CDR3 length: 15 residues. CDR3 in DNA: TGTGCCAGCAGCTTCTCTCGGACAGGGTTTTCGGGGCAGTTCTTC. Translation: CASSFSRTGFSGQFF.

This clone has a single count. The chain's CDR3 is CASSVIQGIFYEQYF. CDR3 nucleotides: TGTGCCAGCAGCGTAATTCAGGGGATTTTCTACGAGCAGTACTTC. The rearrangement uses TRBV7-2 and TRBJ2-7; TRBD1 is a possible D gene (6 bases). Germline CDR1 reads SGHTA; CDR2 reads FQGNSA. This CDR3 is 15 amino acids long. Trimming stripped 5 bases from V and 3 bases from J, with 17 bases between.

The rearrangement links TRBV5-1 to TRBJ2-5; the D is unclear. Trimming took off 3 bases at V and 2 bases at J, with 11 bases between the two ends. Per the germline V gene, CDR1 is SGHRS and CDR2 is YFSETQ. The CDR3 totals 14 residues. CDR3 protein: CASSYGSSQETQYF. The CDR3 DNA follows: TGCGCCAGCAGCTATGGTTCGAGTCAAGAGACCCAGTACTTC.